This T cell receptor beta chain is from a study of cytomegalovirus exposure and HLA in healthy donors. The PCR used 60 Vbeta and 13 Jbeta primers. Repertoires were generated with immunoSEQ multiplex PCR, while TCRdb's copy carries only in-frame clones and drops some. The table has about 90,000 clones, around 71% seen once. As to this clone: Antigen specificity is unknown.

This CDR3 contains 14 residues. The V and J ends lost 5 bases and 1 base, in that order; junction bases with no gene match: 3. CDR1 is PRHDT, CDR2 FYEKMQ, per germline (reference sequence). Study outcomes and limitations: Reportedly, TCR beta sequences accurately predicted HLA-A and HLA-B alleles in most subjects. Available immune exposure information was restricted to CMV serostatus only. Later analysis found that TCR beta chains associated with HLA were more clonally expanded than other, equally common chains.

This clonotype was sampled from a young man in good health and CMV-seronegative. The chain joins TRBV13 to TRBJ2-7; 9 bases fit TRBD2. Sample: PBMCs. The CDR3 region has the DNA TGTGCCAGCAGCACCACTAGCGGGTCCTACGAGCAGTACTTC. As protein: CASSTTSGSYEQYF.